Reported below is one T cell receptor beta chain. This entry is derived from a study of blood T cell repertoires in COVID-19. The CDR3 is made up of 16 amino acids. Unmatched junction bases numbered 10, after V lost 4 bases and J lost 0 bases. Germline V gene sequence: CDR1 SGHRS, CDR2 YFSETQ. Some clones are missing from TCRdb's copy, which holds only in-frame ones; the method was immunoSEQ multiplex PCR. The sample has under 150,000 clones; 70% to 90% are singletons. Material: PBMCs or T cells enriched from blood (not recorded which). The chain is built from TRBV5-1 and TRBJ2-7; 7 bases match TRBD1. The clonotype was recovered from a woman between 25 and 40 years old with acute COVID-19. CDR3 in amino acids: CASSPAPDRLSYEQYF. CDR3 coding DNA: TGCGCCAGCAGCCCCGCTCCGGACAGGCTCTCCTACGAGCAGTACTTC. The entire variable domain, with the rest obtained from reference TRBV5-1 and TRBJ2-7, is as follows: KAGVTQTPRYLIKTRGQQVTLSCSPISGHRSVSWYQQTPGQGLQFLFEYFSETQRNKGNFPGRFSGRQFSNSRSEMNVSTLELGDSALYLCASSPAPDRLSYEQYFGPGTRLTVT.